The rows below give T cell receptor beta chains drawn from one sample of a study of T cell repertoires in cytomegalovirus infection. In TCRdb, the reads were re-called with MiXCR into one record per CDR3 protein. The table records some 350,000 distinct CDR3 sequences, over 15% of them present only once. The sample comprised PBMCs. These TCRs come from a human donor in good health (CMV status not recorded). Some clones in this sample may be carry-over from other donors' samples. CDR3s include the opening cysteine and the closing phenylalanine or tryptophan. Each record gives: V gene, D gene, clone size, J gene, CDR3 protein, CDR3 DNA. A D gene is named only where the DNA matches it firmly. Rows may omit the clone size; those that give it use once, few, many or a size class.

TRBV20-1	-	-	TRBJ2-5	CSARPPLEETQYF	TGCAGTGCTAGACCACCGCTAGAAGAGACCCAGTACTTC
TRBV5-1	TRBD2	-	TRBJ2-5	CASSLGLAAQETQYF	TGCGCCAGCAGCTTGGGACTAGCGGCACAAGAGACCCAGTACTTC
TRBV20-1	TRBD2	-	TRBJ2-1	CSAMGRATYNEQFF	TGCAGTGCCATGGGGAGGGCCACCTACAATGAGCAGTTCTTC
TRBV6-5	TRBD2	-	TRBJ2-3	CASSYKAGGSTDTQYF	TGTGCCAGCAGTTACAAGGCGGGGGGAAGCACAGATACGCAGTATTTT
TRBV7-2	-	many	TRBJ2-1	CASSFDTLGSYNEQFF	TGTGCCAGCAGTTTTGACACTCTGGGCTCCTACAATGAGCAGTTCTTC
TRBV20-1	-	-	TRBJ1-6	CSASRVEFGSPLHF	TGCAGTGCTAGTCGGGTGGAGTTTGGGTCACCCCTCCACTTT
TRBV7-6	-	few	TRBJ2-2	CASSLGAGGNTGELFF	TGTGCCAGCAGCTTAGGCGCCGGGGGGAACACCGGGGAGCTGTTTTTT
TRBV10-3	-	many	TRBJ1-3	CAISESAGNTIYF	TGTGCCATCAGTGAGTCCGCCGGAAACACCATATATTTT
TRBV7-2	-	-	TRBJ2-3	CASSLTTDLVKQYF	TGTGCCAGCAGCTTGACGACTGATCTTGTTAAGCAGTATTTT
TRBV20-1	-	-	TRBJ2-5	CSAREFGSWETQYF	TGCAGTGCTAGAGAGTTTGGCTCATGGGAGACCCAGTACTTC
TRBV7-2	-	-	TRBJ2-7	CASGGPGGEQYF	TGTGCCAGCGGGGGTCCCGGTGGGGAGCAGTACTTC
TRBV18	TRBD1	few	TRBJ1-1	CASSTNFPGQGGTEAFF	TGTGCCAGCTCTACCAATTTTCCGGGACAGGGAGGAACTGAAGCTTTCTTT
TRBV11-2	-	-	TRBJ1-1	CASSNTGTDDAFF	TGTGCCAGCAGCAACACCGGGACGGACGACGCTTTCTTT
TRBV28	-	-	TRBJ1-5	CASSRTEYSNQPQHF	TGTGCCAGCAGCCGGACAGAATATAGCAATCAGCCCCAGCATTTT